These T cell receptor beta chains were read from a single sample in a study of T-cell reconstitution after alpha-beta-depleted transplantation in children. TCRdb reanalysed the PCR reads using MiXCR and keeps one entry per CDR3 protein. The sample lists just under 550,000 distinct CDR3 sequences, around 19% occurring once. The sequencing here drew on PBMCs from the stem cell graft donor, taken from the stem cell graft. The receptor set was obtained from a human donor who donated a stem cell graft to a child with acute lymphoblastic leukemia. CDR3s include the opening cysteine and the closing phenylalanine or tryptophan. D genes are given only for firm matches. Clone size is given for some rows only: seen once, a few or many times, or a class if the clone is expanded.

abundance: -
v_gene: TRBV7-6
len: 16
d_gene: -
j_gene: TRBJ2-7
CDR3aa: CASSLEPGVSSYEQYF
CDR3nt: TGTGCCAGCAGCTTAGAGCCGGGGGTCTCCTCCTACGAGCAGTACTTC

abundance: -
v_gene: TRBV7-2
len: 15
d_gene: TRBD2
j_gene: TRBJ2-3
CDR3aa: CASSLSSGSLGTQYF
CDR3nt: TGTGCCAGCAGCTTAAGTAGCGGGAGTTTGGGTACGCAGTATTTT

abundance: -
v_gene: TRBV10-3
len: 12
d_gene: -
j_gene: TRBJ2-7
CDR3aa: CAISSGGGEQYF
CDR3nt: TGTGCCATCAGTTCAGGGGGGGGCGAGCAGTACTTC

abundance: -
v_gene: TRBV27
len: 12
d_gene: -
j_gene: TRBJ2-1
CDR3aa: CASSLTKDEQFF
CDR3nt: TGTGCCAGCAGTTTAACCAAGGATGAGCAGTTCTTC

abundance: -
v_gene: TRBV5-6
len: 14
d_gene: -
j_gene: TRBJ1-1
CDR3aa: CASSLAPGLDIAFF
CDR3nt: TGTGCCAGCAGCTTGGCACCGGGACTTGATATTGCTTTCTTT

abundance: -
v_gene: TRBV27
len: 13
d_gene: TRBD2
j_gene: TRBJ2-5
CDR3aa: CASRGGIEETQYF
CDR3nt: TGTGCCAGCAGGGGGGGGATAGAAGAGACCCAGTACTTC

abundance: -
v_gene: TRBV5-5
len: 16
d_gene: -
j_gene: TRBJ1-3
CDR3aa: CASSSTTAASGNTIYF
CDR3nt: TGTGCCAGCAGCTCCACTACTGCTGCTTCTGGGAACACCATATATTTT

abundance: -
v_gene: TRBV7-9
len: 14
d_gene: -
j_gene: TRBJ2-1
CDR3aa: CASSFALAYNEQFF
CDR3nt: TGTGCCAGCAGCTTCGCACTAGCCTACAATGAGCAGTTCTTC

abundance: -
v_gene: TRBV24-1
len: 13
d_gene: -
j_gene: TRBJ2-5
CDR3aa: CATSIPVKETQYF
CDR3nt: TGTGCCACCAGCATTCCGGTGAAAGAGACCCAGTACTTC

abundance: -
v_gene: TRBV5-6
len: 16
d_gene: TRBD1
j_gene: TRBJ1-1
CDR3aa: CASSPRQGRTNTEAFF
CDR3nt: TGTGCCAGCAGCCCGAGACAGGGGAGAACTAACACTGAAGCTTTCTTT

abundance: few
v_gene: TRBV29-1
len: 15
d_gene: -
j_gene: TRBJ2-7
CDR3aa: CSVEGPRGGSYEQYF
CDR3nt: TGCAGCGTTGAAGGCCCCAGGGGGGGATCCTACGAGCAGTACTTC

abundance: -
v_gene: TRBV19
len: 14
d_gene: -
j_gene: TRBJ2-3
CDR3aa: CASTASSSTDTQYF
CDR3nt: TGTGCCAGTACGGCAAGTTCTAGCACAGATACGCAGTATTTT

abundance: many
v_gene: TRBV29-1
len: 12
d_gene: -
j_gene: TRBJ1-1
CDR3aa: CSADRGNTEAFF
CDR3nt: TGCAGCGCGGACCGGGGGAACACTGAAGCTTTCTTT

abundance: few
v_gene: TRBV7-6
len: 15
d_gene: TRBD1
j_gene: TRBJ1-5
CDR3aa: CASSLGIGGAQPQHF
CDR3nt: TGTGCCAGCAGCTTAGGGATAGGGGGCGCGCAGCCCCAGCATTTT

abundance: -
v_gene: TRBV12-3/TRBV12-4
len: 16
d_gene: -
j_gene: TRBJ2-1
CDR3aa: CASSFPLTSSANEQFF
CDR3nt: TGTGCCAGCAGTTTTCCCCTAACTAGTTCGGCGAATGAGCAGTTCTTC

abundance: few
v_gene: TRBV4-1
len: 12
d_gene: -
j_gene: TRBJ2-1
CDR3aa: CASSLGPKEQFF
CDR3nt: TGCGCCAGCAGCCTCGGTCCCAAAGAGCAGTTCTTC

abundance: -
v_gene: TRBV20-1
len: 14
d_gene: -
j_gene: TRBJ1-4
CDR3aa: CSARVRVFREKLFF
CDR3nt: TGCAGTGCTAGAGTGAGGGTGTTTCGTGAAAAACTGTTTTTT

abundance: few
v_gene: TRBV5-1
len: 15
d_gene: -
j_gene: TRBJ2-1
CDR3aa: CASSPWAPRDNEQFF
CDR3nt: TGCGCCAGCAGCCCCTGGGCACCGCGTGACAATGAGCAGTTCTTC

abundance: -
v_gene: TRBV11-1
len: 19
d_gene: -
j_gene: TRBJ2-1
CDR3aa: CASSLGGTFVLSSYNEQFF
CDR3nt: TGTGCCAGCAGCTTAGGGGGGACTTTTGTACTCAGCTCCTACAATGAGCAGTTCTTC

abundance: few
v_gene: TRBV11-2
len: 14
d_gene: -
j_gene: TRBJ2-5
CDR3aa: CASSLAGFKETQYF
CDR3nt: TGTGCCAGCAGCTTAGCCGGGTTCAAAGAGACCCAGTACTTC

abundance: -
v_gene: TRBV5-1
len: 16
d_gene: -
j_gene: TRBJ1-4
CDR3aa: CASSLDGQGTNEKLFF
CDR3nt: TGCGCCAGCAGCTTGGATGGGCAGGGGACTAATGAAAAACTGTTTTTT

abundance: -
v_gene: TRBV10-3
len: 12
d_gene: -
j_gene: TRBJ2-5
CDR3aa: CAPRASGETQYF
CDR3nt: TGTGCCCCCCGGGCCTCGGGCGAGACCCAGTACTTC

abundance: few
v_gene: TRBV5-1
len: 16
d_gene: TRBD2
j_gene: TRBJ2-5
CDR3aa: CASSLTLAVWGETQYF
CDR3nt: TGCGCCAGCAGCTTGACCCTAGCGGTCTGGGGAGAGACCCAGTACTTC

abundance: -
v_gene: TRBV15
len: 12
d_gene: -
j_gene: TRBJ2-4
CDR3aa: CATGRGENIQYF
CDR3nt: TGTGCCACCGGCAGGGGGGAAAACATTCAGTACTTC

abundance: -
v_gene: TRBV20-1
len: 14
d_gene: -
j_gene: TRBJ1-3
CDR3aa: CSATQGFSGNTIYF
CDR3nt: TGCAGTGCTACGCAGGGATTCTCTGGAAACACCATATATTTT

abundance: -
v_gene: TRBV12-3/TRBV12-4
len: 15
d_gene: TRBD1
j_gene: TRBJ1-1
CDR3aa: CATRLSGTGGTEAFF
CDR3nt: TGTGCCACCCGTCTTTCCGGGACAGGGGGCACTGAAGCTTTCTTT

abundance: -
v_gene: TRBV9
len: 15
d_gene: -
j_gene: TRBJ2-6
CDR3aa: CASSFQGMGANVLTF
CDR3nt: TGTGCCAGCAGCTTCCAGGGGATGGGGGCCAACGTCCTGACTTTC

abundance: few
v_gene: TRBV7-3
len: 14
d_gene: -
j_gene: TRBJ2-5
CDR3aa: CASSPTGMMETQYF
CDR3nt: TGTGCCAGCAGCCCAACAGGGATGATGGAGACCCAGTACTTC

abundance: few
v_gene: TRBV29-1
len: 12
d_gene: -
j_gene: TRBJ2-2
CDR3aa: CSVGTRTGELFF
CDR3nt: TGCAGCGTTGGGACGAGGACCGGGGAGCTGTTTTTT

abundance: few
v_gene: TRBV7-8
len: 15
d_gene: -
j_gene: TRBJ2-7
CDR3aa: CASSLASGTRYEQYF
CDR3nt: TGTGCCAGCAGCTTAGCCTCCGGGACACGTTACGAGCAGTACTTC

abundance: -
v_gene: TRBV5-8
len: 16
d_gene: -
j_gene: TRBJ2-5
CDR3aa: CASSPLSADVQETQYF
CDR3nt: TGTGCCAGCAGCCCCCTTTCAGCAGATGTTCAAGAGACCCAGTACTTC

abundance: -
v_gene: TRBV7-6
len: 15
d_gene: -
j_gene: TRBJ2-5
CDR3aa: CASSPLRTGPETQYF
CDR3nt: TGTGCCAGCAGCCCGCTCAGGACTGGGCCAGAGACCCAGTACTTC

abundance: -
v_gene: TRBV6-6
len: 13
d_gene: -
j_gene: TRBJ1-1
CDR3aa: CASSYSSFFEAFF
CDR3nt: TGTGCCAGCAGTTACAGCTCGTTCTTCGAAGCTTTCTTT

abundance: few
v_gene: TRBV5-1
len: 14
d_gene: TRBD1
j_gene: TRBJ1-1
CDR3aa: CASRQGQGNTEAFF
CDR3nt: TGCGCCAGCAGGCAAGGACAGGGGAACACTGAAGCTTTCTTT

abundance: -
v_gene: TRBV29-1
len: 18
d_gene: TRBD1
j_gene: TRBJ2-6
CDR3aa: CSVGETGALYSGANVLTF
CDR3nt: TGCAGCGTTGGAGAGACAGGGGCCTTATACTCTGGGGCCAACGTCCTGACTTTC

abundance: -
v_gene: TRBV25-1
len: 15
d_gene: -
j_gene: TRBJ2-3
CDR3aa: CASASGGYSTDTQYF
CDR3nt: TGTGCCAGCGCCTCCGGCGGGTACAGCACAGATACGCAGTATTTT

abundance: few
v_gene: TRBV29-1
len: 14
d_gene: -
j_gene: TRBJ1-2
CDR3aa: CSVYGVEANYGYTF
CDR3nt: TGCAGCGTGTACGGCGTGGAGGCTAACTATGGCTACACCTTC

abundance: -
v_gene: TRBV6-5
len: 15
d_gene: -
j_gene: TRBJ2-5
CDR3aa: CASSYSSTLYETQYF
CDR3nt: TGTGCCAGCAGTTACTCGAGCACCCTCTACGAGACCCAGTACTTC

abundance: -
v_gene: TRBV24-1
len: 12
d_gene: -
j_gene: TRBJ2-6
CDR3aa: CALHTGANVLTF
CDR3nt: TGTGCCTTACATACTGGGGCCAACGTCCTGACTTTC

abundance: -
v_gene: TRBV5-1
len: 15
d_gene: -
j_gene: TRBJ2-3
CDR3aa: CASTSDLSETDTQYF
CDR3nt: TGCGCCAGCACCTCGGACTTGTCAGAGACAGATACGCAGTATTTT

abundance: -
v_gene: TRBV19
len: 16
d_gene: TRBD2
j_gene: TRBJ2-3
CDR3aa: CASSFGTSGSGDTQYF
CDR3nt: TGTGCCAGTAGTTTCGGGACTAGCGGGAGTGGAGATACGCAGTATTTT

abundance: few
v_gene: TRBV5-1
len: 14
d_gene: -
j_gene: TRBJ2-7
CDR3aa: CASRVMDSSSEQYF
CDR3nt: TGCGCCAGCAGAGTCATGGACAGTTCCAGCGAGCAGTACTTC

abundance: -
v_gene: TRBV20-1
len: 14
d_gene: TRBD2
j_gene: TRBJ2-3
CDR3aa: CSARDPTSVFTQYF
CDR3nt: TGCAGTGCTAGAGATCCGACTAGCGTTTTCACGCAGTATTTT

abundance: -
v_gene: TRBV30
len: 16
d_gene: -
j_gene: TRBJ2-1
CDR3aa: CAWSVPGAPSYNEQFF
CDR3nt: TGTGCCTGGAGCGTTCCGGGGGCCCCCTCCTACAATGAGCAGTTCTTC

abundance: few
v_gene: TRBV7-9
len: 12
d_gene: TRBD1
j_gene: TRBJ2-1
CDR3aa: CASSSSLDRVFF
CDR3nt: TGTGCCAGCAGCTCATCACTGGACAGGGTGTTCTTC

abundance: few
v_gene: TRBV12-3/TRBV12-4
len: 14
d_gene: TRBD1
j_gene: TRBJ2-5
CDR3aa: CASSLLGQGTSRYF
CDR3nt: TGTGCCAGCAGTCTTCTCGGACAGGGGACATCTCGGTACTTC

abundance: few
v_gene: TRBV5-1
len: 14
d_gene: -
j_gene: TRBJ2-5
CDR3aa: CASSLNGDDETQYF
CDR3nt: TGCGCCAGCAGCTTGAACGGGGACGATGAGACCCAGTACTTC

abundance: few
v_gene: TRBV29-1
len: 15
d_gene: TRBD1
j_gene: TRBJ1-1
CDR3aa: CSVGQQGRGNTEAFF
CDR3nt: TGCAGCGTTGGTCAACAGGGGAGAGGGAACACTGAAGCTTTCTTT

abundance: few
v_gene: TRBV13
len: 18
d_gene: TRBD1
j_gene: TRBJ2-7
CDR3aa: CASSPPLPGDRNSYEQYF
CDR3nt: TGTGCCAGCAGCCCTCCGCTGCCCGGGGACAGGAACTCCTACGAGCAGTACTTC

abundance: -
v_gene: TRBV30
len: 14
d_gene: -
j_gene: TRBJ1-1
CDR3aa: CALRGGRMNTEAFF
CDR3nt: TGTGCCCTCAGGGGTGGACGGATGAACACTGAAGCTTTCTTT